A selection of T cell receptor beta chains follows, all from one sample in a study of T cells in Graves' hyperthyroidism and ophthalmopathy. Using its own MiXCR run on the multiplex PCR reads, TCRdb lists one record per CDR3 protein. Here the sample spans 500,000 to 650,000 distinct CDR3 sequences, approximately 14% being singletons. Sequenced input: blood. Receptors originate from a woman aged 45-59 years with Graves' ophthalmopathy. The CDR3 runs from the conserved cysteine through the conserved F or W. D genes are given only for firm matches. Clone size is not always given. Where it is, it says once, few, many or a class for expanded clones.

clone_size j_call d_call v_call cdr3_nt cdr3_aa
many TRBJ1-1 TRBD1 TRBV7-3 TGTGCCAGCAGCGGGACAGTGAACACTGAAGCTCTCTTT CASSGTVNTEALF
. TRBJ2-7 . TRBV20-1 TGCAGTGCTAGACTCCGGACAGCTTCCTACGAGCAGTACTTC CSARLRTASYEQYF
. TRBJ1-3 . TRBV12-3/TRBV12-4 TGTGCCAGCAGGACCCCAGGGGCTGGAAGCACCATATATTTT CASRTPGAGSTIYF
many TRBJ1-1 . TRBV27 TGTGCCAGCAGTTTATCGTGGGGAGGCACTGAAGCTTTCTTT CASSLSWGGTEAFF
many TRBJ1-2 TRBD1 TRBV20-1 TGCAGTGCTAGGGGGACAGTTGCGTATGGCTACACCTTC CSARGTVAYGYTF
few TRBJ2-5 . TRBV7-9 TGTGCCAGCAGCAGGCTGGGAGTATCTCAAGAGACCCAGTACTTC CASSRLGVSQETQYF
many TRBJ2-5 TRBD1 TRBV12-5 TGTGCTAGCCGGGACAGGTACCAAGAGACCCAGTACTTC CASRDRYQETQYF
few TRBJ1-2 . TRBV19 TGTGCCAGTAGGGTCGGAATACCCTATGGCTACACCTTC CASRVGIPYGYTF
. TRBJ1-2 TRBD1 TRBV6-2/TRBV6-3 TGTGCCAGCAGTTTCATGGACAGGGCAGGCACCTTC CASSFMDRAGTF
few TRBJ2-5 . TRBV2 TGTGCCAGCAGTGAAGCGCTTGCAGGGGCCGAGACCCAGTACTTC CASSEALAGAETQYF
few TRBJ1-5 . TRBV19 TGTGCCAGTAAGGCCCCAGGGGCCAATCAGCCCCAGCATTTT CASKAPGANQPQHF
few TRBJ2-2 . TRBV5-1 TGCGCCAGCAGCTTGGCCCGGCAGACCGGGGAGCTGTTTTTT CASSLARQTGELFF
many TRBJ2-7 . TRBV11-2 TGTGCCAGCAGCTTTGTCTCAGGGAGTAGGGGGGAGCAGTACTTC CASSFVSGSRGEQYF
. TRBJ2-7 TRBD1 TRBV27 TGTGCCAGCAGTTTATATTTTTTTGGGACAGGGGGCTACGAGCAGTACTTC CASSLYFFGTGGYEQYF
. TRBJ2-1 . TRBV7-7 TGTGCTAGCAGCTTAGCGCGAGGGGTCAATGAGCAGTTCTTC CASSLARGVNEQFF
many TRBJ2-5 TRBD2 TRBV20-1 TGCAGTGCTGGGGAAACTGCGGGAGGTGGAGAGACCCAGTACTTC CSAGETAGGGETQYF
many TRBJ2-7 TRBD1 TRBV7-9 TGTGCCAGCAGCTTATCCGGGACAGGGGCCTTGGAGCAGTACTTC CASSLSGTGALEQYF
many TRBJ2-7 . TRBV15 TGTGCCACCAGCAGACCTCCGGGACGGACGGACGAGCAGTACTTC CATSRPPGRTDEQYF
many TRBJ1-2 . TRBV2 TGTGCCAGCAGTGCGCAGGGCCTCAACTATGGCTACACCTTC CASSAQGLNYGYTF
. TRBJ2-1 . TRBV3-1 TGTGCCAGCAGCCAAGAGGGGTCCGTCGGGAGAAGCGACGCCGGGAATGAGCAGTTCTTC CASSQEGSVGRSDAGNEQFF
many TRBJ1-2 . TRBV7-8 TGTGCCAGCAGCTTATATCGGGGCGGATGGGGCTACACCTTC CASSLYRGGWGYTF
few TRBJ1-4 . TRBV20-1 TGCAGTGCTAGAGGCCTCACATCTGCTACTAATGAAAAACTGTTTTTT CSARGLTSATNEKLFF
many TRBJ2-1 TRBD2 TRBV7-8 TGTGCCAGCAGCTTAGGGGAATCTAGCGGGAGCTTATATGAGCAGTTCTTC CASSLGESSGSLYEQFF
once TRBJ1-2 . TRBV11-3 TGTGTCAGCAGCTTAGAGGCTCCGGACTACGGCTACACCTTC CVSSLEAPDYGYTF
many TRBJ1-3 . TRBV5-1 TGCGCCAGCAGCTTGGTACAGTTCAGCTCTGGAAACACCATATATTTT CASSLVQFSSGNTIYF
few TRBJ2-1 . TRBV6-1 TGTGCCAGCAGTGATATGACTAGAAATGATGAGCAGTTCTTC CASSDMTRNDEQFF
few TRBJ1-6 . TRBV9 TGTGCCAGCAGCAAACGGGAGACAGAACCCTATAATTCACCCCTCCACTTT CASSKRETEPYNSPLHF
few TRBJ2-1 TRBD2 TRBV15 TGTGCCACCAGGGTCTTTGGACTAGCGGCCATGAGCTCCTACAATGAGCAGTTCTTC CATRVFGLAAMSSYNEQFF
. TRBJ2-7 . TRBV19 TGTGCCACACGGTACGGAGATGACGAGACCTACGAGCAGTACTTC CATRYGDDETYEQYF
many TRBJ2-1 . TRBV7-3 TGTGCCAGCAGCTTAACCCCGCATTCGGATTCCTACAATGAGCAGTTCTTC CASSLTPHSDSYNEQFF
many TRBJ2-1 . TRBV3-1 TGTGCCAGCAGCCAAGGGACCCCGAATGAGCAGTTCTTC CASSQGTPNEQFF
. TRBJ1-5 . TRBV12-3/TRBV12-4 TGTGCCAGCAGCAAGAATGTTCAGCCCCAGCATTTT CASSKNVQPQHF
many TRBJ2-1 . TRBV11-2 TGTGCCAGCAGCCCCCACCTAGGAGATGAGCAGTTCTTC CASSPHLGDEQFF
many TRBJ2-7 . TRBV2 TGTGCCAGCAAGAAAGAGGGACATATCTACGAGCAGTACTTC CASKKEGHIYEQYF
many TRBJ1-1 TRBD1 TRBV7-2 TGTGCCAGCAGTTTTAGACAGGGGTCATGGATGAACACTGAAGCTTTCTTT CASSFRQGSWMNTEAFF
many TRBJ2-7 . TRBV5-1 TGCGCCAGCAGCTTGGGACAGCACCTGGAAGAGCAGTACTTC CASSLGQHLEEQYF
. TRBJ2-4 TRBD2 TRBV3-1 TGTGCCAGCAGCCAAGATTCGGGACTAGCGGGAAGGTACTTC CASSQDSGLAGRYF
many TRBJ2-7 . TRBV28 TGTGCCAGCAGTTCCCAGGGAAACGAGCAGTACTTC CASSSQGNEQYF
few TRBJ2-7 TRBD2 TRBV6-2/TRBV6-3 TGTGCCATCAGTGCCGAGCCGGGACTAGCGACACACGAGCAGTACTTC CAISAEPGLATHEQYF
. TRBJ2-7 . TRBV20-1 TGCAGTGCTAGAGCGACCAGGGGTAACTCCTACGAGCAGTACTTC CSARATRGNSYEQYF
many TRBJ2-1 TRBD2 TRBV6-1 TGTGCCAGCAGTGAAACACTAGCGGGTTACAATGAGCAGTTCTTC CASSETLAGYNEQFF
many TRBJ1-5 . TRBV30 TGTGCCTTAGGGGGGCGAGATACGGATCAGCCCCAGCATTTT CALGGRDTDQPQHF
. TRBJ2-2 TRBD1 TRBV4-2 TGTGCCAGCAGCCAAGATCACGACAGGGGTGGGGAGCTGTTTTTT CASSQDHDRGGELFF
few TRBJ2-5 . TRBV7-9 TGTGCCAGCAGCGGGTTAAGCAGGCGGGGGACCCAGTACTTC CASSGLSRRGTQYF
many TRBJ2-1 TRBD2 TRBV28 TGTGCCAGCAGTTTACATGGACTAGCGGGAGCCAATGAGCAGTTCTTC CASSLHGLAGANEQFF
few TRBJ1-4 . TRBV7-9 TGTGCCAGCAGTCCAGGGATTCAACTGTTTTTT CASSPGIQLFF
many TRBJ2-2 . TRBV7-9 TGTGCCAGCAGCTCCTCCCCGAGGGATACCGGGGAGCTGTTTTTT CASSSSPRDTGELFF
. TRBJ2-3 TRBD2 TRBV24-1 TGTGCCACCAGTGATTTGGGGGGGGGGGATACGCAGTATTTT CATSDLGGGDTQYF
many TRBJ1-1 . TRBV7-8 TGTGCCAGCGCCGTTGATGGACAGCGAGTTGAAGCTTTCTTT CASAVDGQRVEAFF
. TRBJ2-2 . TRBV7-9 TGTGCCAGCAGCTTAGTCGGCATCGGGGAGCTGTTTTTT CASSLVGIGELFF